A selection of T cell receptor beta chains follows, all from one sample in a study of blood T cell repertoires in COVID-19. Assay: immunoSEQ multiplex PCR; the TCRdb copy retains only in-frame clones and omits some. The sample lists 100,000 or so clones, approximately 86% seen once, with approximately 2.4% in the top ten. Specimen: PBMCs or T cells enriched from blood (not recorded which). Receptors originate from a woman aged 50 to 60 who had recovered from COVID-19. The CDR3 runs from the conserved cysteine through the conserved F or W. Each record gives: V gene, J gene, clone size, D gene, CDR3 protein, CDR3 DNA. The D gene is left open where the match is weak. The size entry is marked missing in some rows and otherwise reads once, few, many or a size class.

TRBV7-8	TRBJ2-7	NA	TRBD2	CASTNAQVTSGSYEQYF	TGTGCCAGCACTAACGCACAGGTTACTAGCGGTTCCTACGAGCAGTACTTC
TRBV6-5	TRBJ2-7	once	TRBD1	CASSSGTGGHEQYF	TGTGCCAGCAGTTCCGGGACAGGGGGACACGAGCAGTACTTC
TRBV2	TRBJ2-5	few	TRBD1	CASSKDRVETQYF	TGTGCCAGCAGTAAGGACAGGGTGGAGACCCAGTACTTC
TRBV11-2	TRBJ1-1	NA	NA	CASSVYRDFGTEAFF	TGTGCCAGCAGCGTATATCGGGACTTCGGGACTGAAGCTTTCTTT
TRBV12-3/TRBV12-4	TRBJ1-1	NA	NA	CASSFGNTEAFF	TGTGCCAGCAGTTTCGGGAACACTGAAGCTTTCTTT
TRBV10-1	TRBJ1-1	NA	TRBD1	CASSEGGLNTEAFF	TGCGCCAGCAGTGAAGGGGGCCTGAACACTGAAGCTTTCTTT
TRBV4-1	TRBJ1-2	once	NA	CASSQEGVGFGYTF	TGCGCCAGCAGCCAAGAAGGGGTAGGGTTTGGCTACACCTTC
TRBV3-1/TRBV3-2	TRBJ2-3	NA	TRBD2	CASSPRTSGWDTQYF	TGTGCCAGCAGCCCCCGGACTAGCGGATGGGATACGCAGTATTTT
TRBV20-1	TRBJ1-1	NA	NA	CSGTRVVDAFF	TGCAGTGGGACGAGGGTAGTAGACGCTTTCTTT
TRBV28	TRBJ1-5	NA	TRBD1	CASSQGGYSNQPQHF	TGTGCCAGCAGTCAGGGGGGTTATAGCAATCAGCCCCAGCATTTT
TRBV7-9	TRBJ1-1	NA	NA	CASSLRRGMNTEAFF	TGTGCCAGCAGCTTAAGGCGGGGGATGAACACTGAAGCTTTCTTT